This T cell receptor (beta chain) came from a study of T cells in Graves' hyperthyroidism and ophthalmopathy (dated by TCRdb to about 2019). Looking at the study overall: Peripheral blood was sampled at the time of initial diagnosis, prior to any treatment. To identify TCR V-J signatures that set the groups apart, the researchers used a discovery cohort of about a hundred patients, made up of some 41 with Graves' ophthalmopathy and about 60 with stable Graves' hyperthyroidism. An independent validation cohort of around 19 hyperthyroidism patients and about 16 patients who later progressed to ophthalmopathy tested prospective prediction of ophthalmopathy. The roughly 100 discovery patients were randomly divided into training and test sets at a 7:3 ratio. Thyroid tissue and blood T-cell repertoires from roughly six Graves' hyperthyroidism patients were also compared in the study. Once sampling was done, hyperthyroidism patients were given methimazole at a starting dose of 30 mg daily, whereas ophthalmopathy patients were given high-dose intravenous methylprednisolone. The paper describes TCR Vbeta CDR3 sequencing of 130 to 150 peripheral blood samples, made up of roughly 45 ophthalmopathy patients, approximately 76 hyperthyroidism patients and 17 progressor patients. Here is what the overall study found, with its caveats: In cross-validation, a model built on a 13 V-J signature told ophthalmopathy apart from stable hyperthyroidism with 87.88% sensitivity and roughly 81% specificity, and in testing the same model reached 80%/75%. During validation, the model predicted progression to ophthalmopathy a median of about 5.9 months ahead of onset, with around 71% sensitivity and 72% to 85% specificity. Sample size was not statistically predetermined, and investigators were not blinded to group allocation. Most expanded thyroid clonotypes (frequency above 0.001) were also detected in blood, a finding suggesting that blood repertoires may reflect thyroid immune responses.

This clonotype showed up just a few times. This clone's antigen is unknown. Within one base of it there is no much larger clone, and no base qualities were kept. TCR beta CDR3 regions were amplified from RNA transcripts. For the first round of RT-PCR on the TCR CDR3, the HTBI primer set was used together with the Qiagen OneStep RT-PCR kit. Libraries were constructed in a second round of multiplex PCR, after which size selection and purification were carried out. Libraries were sequenced paired-end with 100 bp reads on an Illumina HiSeq2000. The authors' pipeline ran thus. SOAPnuke was used to process the raw data, with reads discarded if the reads contained adapters or uncalled bases, had a mean Phred below 15, or lacked an exact constant-primer or identifier match. High-quality paired reads were merged using COPE v1.2.5, and each unique nucleotide sequence was defined as a clonotype. MiTCR v1.1 was used to align clonotypes to the IMGT TRBV, TRBD and TRBJ reference segments. Analysis was restricted to V-J combinations with a frequency above 0.0001, which covered about 99% of repertoires. A TCS score was defined as the ratio of F50 (clonal expansion) to E x V (chaos), with BLOSUM62-based TCRdist applied between CDR3 peptides within each V-J. Welch's t-statistics and random forest reduced 450 to 600 V-J features to 13, which were used in a naive Bayes classifier (R e1071). Thyroid-blood repertoire similarity was quantified with the Morisita-Horn index. TCRdb ran its own pipeline on the public reads, namely fastp trimming at Q25 and MiXCR clone calling, and kept in-frame beta chains. For every CDR3 protein sequence, its rows merge into one entry that carries the most common genes and DNA. The V and J calls were determined by TCRdb, not by the authors. The table for this sample lists approximately 600,000 distinct CDR3 sequences; under 15% of them were counted only once. Roughly 4.5% of the sample belongs to the ten largest clones.

From the cysteine up to the phenylalanine, the CDR3 has a length of 14 residues. Here the CDR3 DNA is all that survives: 42 bases in frame from base 1. V lost 5 bases and J lost 3 bases; the stretch between them is 13 bases long. The germline V gene gives CDR1 as MNHNS and CDR2 as SASEGT. Ophthalmopathy patients had moderately to severely active disease, Clinical Activity Score of at least 3, NOSPECS grade of at least 4, and duration under 3 months. Exclusion was applied to patients with uncontrolled infections, other autoimmune diseases, pregnancy or lactation. Diagnoses were based on clinical symptoms, serum thyroxine and TRAb, thyroid ultrasound and orbital computed tomography. PBMCs were separated from 10 ml of fresh peripheral blood using Ficoll-Paque density gradient centrifugation. Total RNA was extracted with Trizol reagent, and quality was checked on an Agilent 2100 Bioanalyzer.

This chain joins TRBV6-1 to TRBJ1-2, with the D gene not clear enough to name. This TCR derives from a woman in her 40s with Graves' ophthalmopathy. Specimen: blood. The encoded CDR3 is CASSTLRRDYGYTF. The bases read TGTGCCAGCAGTACCCTAAGGCGGGACTATGGCTACACCTTC.